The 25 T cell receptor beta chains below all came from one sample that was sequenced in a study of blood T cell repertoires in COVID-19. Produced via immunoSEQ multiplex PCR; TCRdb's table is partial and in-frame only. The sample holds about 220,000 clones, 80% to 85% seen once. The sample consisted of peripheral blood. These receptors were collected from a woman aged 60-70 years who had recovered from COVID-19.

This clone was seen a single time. CDR3 nucleotides: TGTGCCAGCAGGGGACACGATAGCAATCAGCCCCAGCATTTT. This encodes CASRGHDSNQPQHF. The V call is TRBV28, the J call TRBJ1-5; a weak D match, TRBD1 (6 bases). V lost 6 bases to trimming and J lost 0 bases, with 9 bases between them. This CDR3 region has 14 residues. Germline V lookup: CDR1 MDHEN, CDR2 SYDVKM.

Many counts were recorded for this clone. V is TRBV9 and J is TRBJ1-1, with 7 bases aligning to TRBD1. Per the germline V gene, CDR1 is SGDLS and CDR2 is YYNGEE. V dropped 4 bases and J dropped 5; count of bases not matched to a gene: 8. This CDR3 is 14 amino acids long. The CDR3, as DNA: TGTGCCAGCAGCCGAGCCTACAGGGGAACTGAAGCTTTCTTT. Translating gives CASSRAYRGTEAFF. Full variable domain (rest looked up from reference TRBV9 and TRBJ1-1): DSGVTQTPKHLITATGQRVTLRCSPRSGDLSVYWYQQSLDQGLQFLIQYYNGEERAKGNILERFSAQQFPDLHSELNLSSLELGDSALYFCASSRAYRGTEAFFGQGTRLTVV.

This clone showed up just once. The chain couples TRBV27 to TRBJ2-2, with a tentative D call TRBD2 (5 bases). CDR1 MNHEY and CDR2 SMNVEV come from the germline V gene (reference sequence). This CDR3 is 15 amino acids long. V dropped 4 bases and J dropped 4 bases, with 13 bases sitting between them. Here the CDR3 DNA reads TGTGCCAGCAGTTCCCCCTGGGCGGGCACCGGGGAGCTGTTTTTT. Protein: CASSSPWAGTGELFF.

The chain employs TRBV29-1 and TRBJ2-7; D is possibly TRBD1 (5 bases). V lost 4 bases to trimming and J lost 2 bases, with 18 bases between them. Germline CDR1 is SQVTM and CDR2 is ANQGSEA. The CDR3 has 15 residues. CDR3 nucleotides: TGCAGCGTTGTGTTCCCGACAGCTACTACCTACGAGCAGTACTTC. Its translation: CSVVFPTATTYEQYF.

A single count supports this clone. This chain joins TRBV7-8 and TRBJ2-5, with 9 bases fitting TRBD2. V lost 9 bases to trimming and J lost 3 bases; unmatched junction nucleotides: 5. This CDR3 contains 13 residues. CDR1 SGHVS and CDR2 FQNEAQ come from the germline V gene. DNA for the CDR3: TGTGCCAGTCTAGCGGGGTGGAAAGAGACCCAGTACTTC. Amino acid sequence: CASLAGWKETQYF.

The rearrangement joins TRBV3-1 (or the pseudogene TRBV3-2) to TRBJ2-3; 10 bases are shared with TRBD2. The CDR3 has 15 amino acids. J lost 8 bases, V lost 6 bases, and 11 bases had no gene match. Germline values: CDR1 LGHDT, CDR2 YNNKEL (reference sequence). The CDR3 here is CASRHGLAAQGTQYF. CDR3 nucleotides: TGTGCCAGCAGACATGGACTAGCGGCGCAAGGTACGCAGTATTTT.

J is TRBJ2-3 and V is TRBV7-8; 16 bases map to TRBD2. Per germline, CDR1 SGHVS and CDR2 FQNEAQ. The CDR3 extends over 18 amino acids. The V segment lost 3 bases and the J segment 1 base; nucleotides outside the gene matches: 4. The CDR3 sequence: CASSLGLAGGSGTDTQYF. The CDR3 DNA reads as TGTGCCAGCAGCTTGGGACTAGCGGGGGGGTCTGGCACAGATACGCAGTATTTT.

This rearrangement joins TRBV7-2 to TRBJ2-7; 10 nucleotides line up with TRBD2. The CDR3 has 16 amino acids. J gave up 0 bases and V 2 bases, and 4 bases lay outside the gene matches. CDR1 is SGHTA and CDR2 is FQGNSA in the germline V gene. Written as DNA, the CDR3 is TGTGCCAGCAGCTTATCGCGGACTAGCGGCTCCTACGAGCAGTACTTC. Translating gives CASSLSRTSGSYEQYF.

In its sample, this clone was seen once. CDR3 sequence (DNA): TGCAGTGCTAGTGAGGACGCGGGGGCCTACAATGAGCAGTTCTTC. It yields the protein CSASEDAGAYNEQFF. The chain is built from TRBV20-1 and TRBJ2-1, with 7 bases identical to TRBD2. Losses at the gene ends were 3 bases for V and 2 bases for J; bases not matched to a gene: 7. The CDR3 length is 15 residues. The germline V gene has CDR1 DFQATT and CDR2 SNEGSKA (reference sequence).

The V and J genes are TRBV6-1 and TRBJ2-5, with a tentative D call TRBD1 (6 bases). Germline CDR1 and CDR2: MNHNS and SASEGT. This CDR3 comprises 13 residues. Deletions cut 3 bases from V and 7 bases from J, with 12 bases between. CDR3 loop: CASSEGAERTQYF. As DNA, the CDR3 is TGTGCCAGCAGTGAGGGGGCGGAGAGGACCCAGTACTTC.

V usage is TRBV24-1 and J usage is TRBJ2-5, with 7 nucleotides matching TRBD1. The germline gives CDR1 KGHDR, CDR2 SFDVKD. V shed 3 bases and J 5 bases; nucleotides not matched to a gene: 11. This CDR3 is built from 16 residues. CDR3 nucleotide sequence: TGTGCCACCAGTGATCCACGACAGGGAGACGGGGAGACCCAGTACTTC. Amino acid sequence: CATSDPRQGDGETQYF.

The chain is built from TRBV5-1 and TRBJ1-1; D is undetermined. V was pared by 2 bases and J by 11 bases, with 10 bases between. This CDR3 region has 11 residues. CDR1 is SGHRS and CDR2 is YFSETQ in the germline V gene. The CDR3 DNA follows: TGCGCCAGCAGCTTTGGAGAGGAGGCTTTCTTT. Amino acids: CASSFGEEAFF.

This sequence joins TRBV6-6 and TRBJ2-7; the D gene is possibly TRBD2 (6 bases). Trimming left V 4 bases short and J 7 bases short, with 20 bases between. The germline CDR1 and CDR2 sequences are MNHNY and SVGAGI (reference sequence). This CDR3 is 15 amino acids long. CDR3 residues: CASSSSGTPSWEQYF. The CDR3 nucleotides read TGTGCCAGCAGTTCCTCCGGGACTCCCTCTTGGGAGCAGTACTTC.

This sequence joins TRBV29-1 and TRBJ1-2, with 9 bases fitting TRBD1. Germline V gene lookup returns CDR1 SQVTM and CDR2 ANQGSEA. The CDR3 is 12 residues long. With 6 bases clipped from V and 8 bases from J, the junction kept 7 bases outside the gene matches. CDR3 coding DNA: TGCAGCGTCAGGACAGGGGTCGACGGCTACACCTTC. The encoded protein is CSVRTGVDGYTF.

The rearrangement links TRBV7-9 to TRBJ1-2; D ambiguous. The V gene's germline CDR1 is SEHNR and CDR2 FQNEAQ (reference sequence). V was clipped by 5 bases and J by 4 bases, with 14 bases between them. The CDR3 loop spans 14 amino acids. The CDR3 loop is CASSRVEVLYGYTF. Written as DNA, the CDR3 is TGTGCCAGCAGCCGGGTCGAGGTCCTCTATGGCTACACCTTC.

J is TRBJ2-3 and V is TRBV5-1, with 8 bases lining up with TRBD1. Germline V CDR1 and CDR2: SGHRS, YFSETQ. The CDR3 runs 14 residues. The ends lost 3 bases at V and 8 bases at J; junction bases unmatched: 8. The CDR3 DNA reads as TGCGCCAGCAGCTCAGGACAGGGAGAGGGTACGCAGTATTTT. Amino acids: CASSSGQGEGTQYF.

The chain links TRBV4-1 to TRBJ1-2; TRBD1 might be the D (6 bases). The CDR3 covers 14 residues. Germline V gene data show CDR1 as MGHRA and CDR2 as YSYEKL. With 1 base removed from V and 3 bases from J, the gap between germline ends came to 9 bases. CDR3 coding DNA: TGCGCCAGCAGCCAAGTGGACAGTGACTATGGCTACACCTTC. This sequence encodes CASSQVDSDYGYTF.

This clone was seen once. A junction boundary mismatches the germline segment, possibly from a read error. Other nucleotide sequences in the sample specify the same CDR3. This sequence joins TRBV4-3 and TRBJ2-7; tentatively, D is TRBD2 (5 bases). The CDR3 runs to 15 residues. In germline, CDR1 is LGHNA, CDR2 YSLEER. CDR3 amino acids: CASSQDSERTYEQYF. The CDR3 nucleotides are TGCGCCAGCAGCCAAGACTCCGAGCGGACCTATGAGCAGTACTTC.

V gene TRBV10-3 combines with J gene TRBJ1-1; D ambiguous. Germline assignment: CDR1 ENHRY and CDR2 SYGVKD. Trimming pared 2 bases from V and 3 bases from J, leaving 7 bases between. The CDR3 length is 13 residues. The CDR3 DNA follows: TGTGCCATCAGTGAGGCGGCGGACACTGAAGCTTTCTTT. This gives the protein CAISEAADTEAFF.

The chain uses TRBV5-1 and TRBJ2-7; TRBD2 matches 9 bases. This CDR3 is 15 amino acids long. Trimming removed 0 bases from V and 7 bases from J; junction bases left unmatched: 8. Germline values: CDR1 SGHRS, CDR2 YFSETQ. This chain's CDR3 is CASSLGLAVPVEQYF. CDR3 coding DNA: TGCGCCAGCAGCTTGGGACTAGCGGTCCCGGTGGAGCAGTACTTC.

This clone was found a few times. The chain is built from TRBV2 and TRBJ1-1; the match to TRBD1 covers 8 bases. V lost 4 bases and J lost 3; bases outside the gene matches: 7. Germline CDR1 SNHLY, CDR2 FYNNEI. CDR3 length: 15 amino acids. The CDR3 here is CASSARTGLDTEAFF. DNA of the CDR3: TGTGCCAGCAGTGCCAGGACAGGGTTGGACACTGAAGCTTTCTTT.

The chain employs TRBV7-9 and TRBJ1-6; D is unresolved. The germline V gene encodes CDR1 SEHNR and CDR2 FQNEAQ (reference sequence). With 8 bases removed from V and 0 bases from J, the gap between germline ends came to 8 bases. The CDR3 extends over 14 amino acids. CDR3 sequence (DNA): TGTGCCAGCGCAGAAAGCTCCTATAATTCACCCCTCCACTTT. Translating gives CASAESSYNSPLHF. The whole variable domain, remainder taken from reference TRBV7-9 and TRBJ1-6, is DTGVSQNPRHKITKRGQNVTFRCDPISEHNRLYWYRQTLGQGPEFLTYFQNEAQLEKSRLLSDRFSAERPKGSFSTLEIQRTEQGDSAMYLCASAESSYNSPLHFGNGTRLTVT.

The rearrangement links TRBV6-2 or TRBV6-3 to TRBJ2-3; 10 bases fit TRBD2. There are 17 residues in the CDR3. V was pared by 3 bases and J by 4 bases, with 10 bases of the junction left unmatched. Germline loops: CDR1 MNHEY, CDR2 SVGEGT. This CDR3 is CASSYPRSGGASDTQYF. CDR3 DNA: TGTGCCAGCAGTTATCCGCGGAGCGGGGGGGCCTCAGATACGCAGTATTTT.

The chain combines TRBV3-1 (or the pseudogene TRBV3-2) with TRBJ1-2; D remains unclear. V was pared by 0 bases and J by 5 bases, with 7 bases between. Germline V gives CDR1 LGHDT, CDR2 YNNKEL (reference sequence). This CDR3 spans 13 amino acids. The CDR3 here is CASSQDSGYGYTF. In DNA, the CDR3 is TGTGCCAGCAGCCAAGATTCGGGTTATGGCTACACCTTC.

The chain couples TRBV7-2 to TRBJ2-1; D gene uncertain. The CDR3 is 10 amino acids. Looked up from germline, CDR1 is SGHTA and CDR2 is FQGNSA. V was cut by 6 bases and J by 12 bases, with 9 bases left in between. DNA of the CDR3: TGTGCCAGCAGTTCTACGCGGCAGTTCTTC. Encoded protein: CASSSTRQFF.